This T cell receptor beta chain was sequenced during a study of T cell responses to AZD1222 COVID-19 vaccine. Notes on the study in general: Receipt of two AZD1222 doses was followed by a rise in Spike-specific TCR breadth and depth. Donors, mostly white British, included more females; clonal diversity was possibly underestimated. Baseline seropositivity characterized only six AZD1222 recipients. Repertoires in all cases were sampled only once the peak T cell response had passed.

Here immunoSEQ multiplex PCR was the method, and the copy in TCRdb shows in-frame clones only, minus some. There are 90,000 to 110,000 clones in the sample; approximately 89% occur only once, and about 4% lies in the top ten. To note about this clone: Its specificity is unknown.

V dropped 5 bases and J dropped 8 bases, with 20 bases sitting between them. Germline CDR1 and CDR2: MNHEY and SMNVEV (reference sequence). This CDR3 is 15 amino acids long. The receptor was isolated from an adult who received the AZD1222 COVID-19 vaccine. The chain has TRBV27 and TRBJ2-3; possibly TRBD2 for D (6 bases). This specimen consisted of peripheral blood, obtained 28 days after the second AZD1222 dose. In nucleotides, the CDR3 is TGTGCCAGCAGTGTCTCAGGGACTCAGGGTTTTACGCAGTATTTT. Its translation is CASSVSGTQGFTQYF.